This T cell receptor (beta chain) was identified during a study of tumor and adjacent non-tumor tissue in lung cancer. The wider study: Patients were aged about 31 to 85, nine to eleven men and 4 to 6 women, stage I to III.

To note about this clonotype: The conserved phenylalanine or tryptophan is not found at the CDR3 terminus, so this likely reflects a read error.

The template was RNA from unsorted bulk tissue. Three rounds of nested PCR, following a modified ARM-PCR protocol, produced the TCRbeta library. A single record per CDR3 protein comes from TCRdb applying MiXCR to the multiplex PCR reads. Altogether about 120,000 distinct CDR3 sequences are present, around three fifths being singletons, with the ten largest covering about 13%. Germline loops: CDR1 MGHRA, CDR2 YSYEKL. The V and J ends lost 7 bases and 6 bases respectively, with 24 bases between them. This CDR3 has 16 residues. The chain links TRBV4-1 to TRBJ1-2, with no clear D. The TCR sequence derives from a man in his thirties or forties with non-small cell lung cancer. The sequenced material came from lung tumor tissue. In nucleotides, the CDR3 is TGCGCCAGCAACCACGGCAGAGATTCGTTCGGCCATGGCTACACCCTC. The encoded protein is CASNHGRDSFGHGYTL.